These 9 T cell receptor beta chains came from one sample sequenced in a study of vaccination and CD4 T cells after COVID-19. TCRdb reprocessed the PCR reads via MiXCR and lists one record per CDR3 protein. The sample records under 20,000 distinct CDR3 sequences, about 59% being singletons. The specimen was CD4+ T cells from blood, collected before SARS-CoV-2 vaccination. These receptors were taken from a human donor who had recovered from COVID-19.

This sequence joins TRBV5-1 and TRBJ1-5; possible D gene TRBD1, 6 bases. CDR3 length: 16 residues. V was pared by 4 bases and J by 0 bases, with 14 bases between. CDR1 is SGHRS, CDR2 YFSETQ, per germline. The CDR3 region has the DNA TGCGCCAGCAGCACGGGACATGGCGATAGCAATCAGCCCCAGCATTTT. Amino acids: CASSTGHGDSNQPQHF.

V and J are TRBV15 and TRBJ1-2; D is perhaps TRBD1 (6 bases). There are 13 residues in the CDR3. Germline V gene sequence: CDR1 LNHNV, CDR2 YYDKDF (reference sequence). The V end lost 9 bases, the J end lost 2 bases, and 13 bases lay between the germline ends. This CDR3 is CATKQGRNYGYTF. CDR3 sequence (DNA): TGTGCCACAAAACAGGGTAGGAACTATGGCTACACCTTC.

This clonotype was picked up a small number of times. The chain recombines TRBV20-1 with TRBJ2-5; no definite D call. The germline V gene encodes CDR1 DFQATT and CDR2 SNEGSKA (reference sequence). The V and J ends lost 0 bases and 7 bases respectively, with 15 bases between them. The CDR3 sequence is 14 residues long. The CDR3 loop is CSARDLTLPTTQYF. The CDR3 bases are TGCAGTGCTAGAGATTTAACACTTCCGACGACCCAGTACTTC.

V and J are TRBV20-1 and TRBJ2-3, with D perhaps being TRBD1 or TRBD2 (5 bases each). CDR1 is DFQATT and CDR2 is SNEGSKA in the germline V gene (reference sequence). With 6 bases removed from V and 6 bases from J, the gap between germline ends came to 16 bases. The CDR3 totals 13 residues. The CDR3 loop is CSARVPRRDTQYF. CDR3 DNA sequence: TGCAGTGCCAGGGTTCCAAGGAGGGATACGCAGTATTTT.

The CDR3 bases are TGTGCCAGCGGGACAGGGGATCAGCCCCAGCATTTT. As protein: CASGTGDQPQHF. The chain couples TRBV6-1 to TRBJ1-5, with 10 bases identical to TRBD1. V shed 8 bases, J shed 5 bases, and the junction held 0 bases outside the gene matches. From germline, CDR1 is MNHNS and CDR2 SASEGT. This CDR3 is built from 12 residues.

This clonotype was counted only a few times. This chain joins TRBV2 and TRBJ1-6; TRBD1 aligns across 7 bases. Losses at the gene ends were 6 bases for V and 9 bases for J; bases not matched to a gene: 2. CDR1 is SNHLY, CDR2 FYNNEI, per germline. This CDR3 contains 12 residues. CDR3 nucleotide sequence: TGTGCCAGCAGGGGGGACAGTTCACCCCTCCACTTT. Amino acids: CASRGDSSPLHF.

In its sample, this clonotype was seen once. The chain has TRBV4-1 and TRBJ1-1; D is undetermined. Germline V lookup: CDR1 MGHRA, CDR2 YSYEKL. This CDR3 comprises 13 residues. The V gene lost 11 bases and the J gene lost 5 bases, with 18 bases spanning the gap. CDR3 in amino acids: CASLGNKVTEAFF. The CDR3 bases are TGCGCCTCATTGGGGAATAAGGTAACTGAAGCTTTCTTT.

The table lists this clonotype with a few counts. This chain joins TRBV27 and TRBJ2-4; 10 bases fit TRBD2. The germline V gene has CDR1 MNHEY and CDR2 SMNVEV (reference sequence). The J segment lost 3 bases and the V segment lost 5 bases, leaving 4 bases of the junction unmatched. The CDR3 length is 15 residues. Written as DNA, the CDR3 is TGTGCCAGCAGTAGCGGGAGGGCGGGCAAAAACATTCAGTACTTC. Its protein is CASSSGRAGKNIQYF.

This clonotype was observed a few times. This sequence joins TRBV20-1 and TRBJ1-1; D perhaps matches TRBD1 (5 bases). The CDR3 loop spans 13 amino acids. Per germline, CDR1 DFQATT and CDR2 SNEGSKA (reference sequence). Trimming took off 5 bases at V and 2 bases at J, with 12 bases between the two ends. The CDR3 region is CSARRGSNTEAFF. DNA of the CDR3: TGCAGTGCTCGGCGGGGGAGCAACACTGAAGCTTTCTTT.